These 9 T cell receptor beta chains share one sample of origin, sequenced in a study of spatial heterogeneity in lung cancer. The antigens these receptors bind are not known. TCRdb recomputed calls from the 5' RACE reads with MiXCR, one row per CDR3 protein. The sample consists of a few thousand distinct CDR3 sequences, about 6% of them appearing once. General study points: Intratumoral expanded alpha and beta TCR counts were found to track tumor mutation counts.

This sample's time point: sample taken at primary tumor resection. Sequencing used lung tumor tissue, obtained at surgery. These receptor sequences come from a male donor with early-stage non-small cell lung cancer.

The chain joins TRBV4-2 to TRBJ1-2; 8 positions agree with TRBD1. J was trimmed by 6 bases and V by 4 bases; bases with no gene match: 7. The CDR3 covers 14 residues. Looked up from germline, CDR1 is LGHNA and CDR2 is YNFKEQ. The CDR3: CASSPAGGRDGYTF. CDR3 in DNA: TGTGCCAGCAGCCCGGCAGGGGGCCGGGATGGCTACACCTTC.

This clonotype qualifies as medium-sized. The chain joins TRBV3-1 to TRBJ2-2; 9 bases line up with TRBD2. This CDR3 comprises 15 residues. After removal of 1 base from V and 6 bases from J, the junction contained 3 bases not matched to a gene. The germline V gene encodes CDR1 LGHDT and CDR2 YNNKEL (reference sequence). This chain's CDR3 is CASSQVAGGPGELFF. The CDR3 DNA is TGTGCCAGCAGCCAAGTGGCGGGAGGGCCCGGGGAGCTGTTTTTT.

This clonotype is labeled medium-sized. The chain joins TRBV20-1 to TRBJ2-3; unclear D gene. Germline values: CDR1 DFQATT, CDR2 SNEGSKA (reference sequence). Trimming removed 5 bases from V and 0 bases from J, with 6 bases in between. The CDR3 is made up of 12 amino acids. This chain's CDR3 is CSAERSTDTQYF. Written as DNA, the CDR3 is TGCAGTGCTGAGCGTAGCACAGATACGCAGTATTTT.

This clonotype is deemed medium-sized. This chain uses TRBV29-1 with TRBJ2-2; D tentatively fits TRBD1 or TRBD2 (6 bases each). Germline CDR1 reads SQVTM; CDR2 reads ANQGSEA. V was shortened by 7 bases and J by 2 bases, with 14 bases between the two germline ends. The CDR3 has 14 amino acids. The CDR3 DNA reads TGCAGCGCTCCTAGGGGGGAAAACACCGGGGAGCTGTTTTTT. This sequence encodes CSAPRGENTGELFF.

By share, this clonotype counts as medium-sized. The CDR3 loop is CATSVGGSTDTQYF. CDR3 nucleotides: TGTGCCACCAGTGTTGGGGGCAGCACAGATACGCAGTATTTT. The chain recombines TRBV24-1 with TRBJ2-3, with D possibly TRBD1 on 6 matching bases. V was trimmed by 5 bases and J by 0 bases, leaving 8 bases between them. The germline CDR1 and CDR2 sequences are KGHDR and SFDVKD. The CDR3 has 14 residues.

This clonotype is medium-sized in the sample. The junction departs from the called germline gene at one end, perhaps through a read error. The rearrangement joins TRBV30 to TRBJ2-7; 7 bases agree with TRBD2. The CDR3 is 14 amino acids. CDR1 is GTSNPN and CDR2 is SVGIG in the germline V gene (reference sequence). Here the CDR3 reads CAWSKGLGGSPGNF. The CDR3 DNA follows: TGTGCCTGGAGTAAAGGCCTGGGGGGGTCCCCCGGGAACTTC.

This clonotype was seen ten or more times. V gene TRBV9 combines with J gene TRBJ2-7, with 8 bases lining up with TRBD2. With 0 bases clipped from V and 2 bases from J, the junction kept 7 bases outside the gene matches. Germline lookup yields CDR1 SGDLS and CDR2 YYNGEE. CDR3 size: 16 residues. The CDR3 loop reads CASSVEGGTSAYEQYF. Written as DNA, the CDR3 is TGTGCCAGCAGCGTAGAAGGGGGGACTAGTGCCTACGAGCAGTACTTC.

Only a few counts were recorded for this clonotype. CDR3 loop: CASSQEGQAYEQYF. As DNA, the CDR3 is TGTGCCAGCAGCCAGGAAGGACAGGCCTACGAGCAGTACTTC. The chain employs TRBV13 and TRBJ2-7; TRBD1 matches at 7 bases. CDR3 length: 14 residues. Germline V gene sequence: CDR1 PRHDT, CDR2 FYEKMQ (reference sequence). V lost 5 bases to trimming and J lost 2 bases; unmatched junction nucleotides: 6.

Sample share makes this clonotype medium-sized. The chain carries TRBV7-9 and TRBJ2-3; TRBD2 agrees at 7 bases. The CDR3 runs to 14 residues. V trimming: 10 bases; J trimming: 4 bases; junction bases outside the gene matches: 11. In germline, CDR1 is SEHNR, CDR2 FQNEAQ (reference sequence). CDR3 nucleotide sequence: TGTGCCACCGAGCGGGGTCTTACCTCAGATACGCAGTATTTT. Translation: CATERGLTSDTQYF.